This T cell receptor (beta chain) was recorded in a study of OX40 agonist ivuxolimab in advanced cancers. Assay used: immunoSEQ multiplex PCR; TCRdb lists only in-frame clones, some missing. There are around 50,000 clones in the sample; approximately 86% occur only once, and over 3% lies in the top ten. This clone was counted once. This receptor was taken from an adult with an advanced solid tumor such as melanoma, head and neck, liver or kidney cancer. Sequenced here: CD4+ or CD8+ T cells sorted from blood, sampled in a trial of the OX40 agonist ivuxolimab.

DNA for the CDR3: TGCGCCAGCAGGCTTGGCGGAGGTTACGAGCAGTACTTC. Its protein product is CASRLGGGYEQYF. The chain uses TRBV5-1 and TRBJ2-7; D is perhaps TRBD2 (5 bases). Looked up from germline, CDR1 is SGHRS and CDR2 is YFSETQ. This CDR3 is 13 amino acids long. The V gene lost 5 bases and the J gene lost 4 bases, with 13 bases spanning the gap.